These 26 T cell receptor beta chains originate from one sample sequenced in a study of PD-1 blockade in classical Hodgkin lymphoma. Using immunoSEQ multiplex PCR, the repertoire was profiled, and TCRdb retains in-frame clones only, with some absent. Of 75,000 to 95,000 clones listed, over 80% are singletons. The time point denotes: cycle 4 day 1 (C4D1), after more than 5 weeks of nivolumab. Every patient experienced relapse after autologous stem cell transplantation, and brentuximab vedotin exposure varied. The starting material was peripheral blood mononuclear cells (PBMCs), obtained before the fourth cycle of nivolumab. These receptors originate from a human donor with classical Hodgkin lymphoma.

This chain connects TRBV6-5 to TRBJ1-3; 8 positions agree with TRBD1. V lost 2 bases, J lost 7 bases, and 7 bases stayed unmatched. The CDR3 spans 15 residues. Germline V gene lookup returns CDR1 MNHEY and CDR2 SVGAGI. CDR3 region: CASSYLTGGTNTIYF. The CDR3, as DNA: TGTGCCAGCAGTTACCTAACAGGGGGTACGAACACCATATATTTT.

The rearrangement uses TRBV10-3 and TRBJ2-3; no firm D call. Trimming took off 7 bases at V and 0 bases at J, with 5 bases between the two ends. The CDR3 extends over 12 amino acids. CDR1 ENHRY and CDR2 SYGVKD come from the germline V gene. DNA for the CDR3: TGTGCCATCACTGATAGCACAGATACGCAGTATTTT. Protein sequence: CAITDSTDTQYF.

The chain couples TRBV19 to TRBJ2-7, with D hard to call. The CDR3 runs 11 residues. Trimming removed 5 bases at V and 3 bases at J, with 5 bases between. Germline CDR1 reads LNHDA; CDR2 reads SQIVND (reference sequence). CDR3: CASSSSYEQYF. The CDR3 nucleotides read TGTGCCAGTAGTTCCAGCTACGAGCAGTACTTC.

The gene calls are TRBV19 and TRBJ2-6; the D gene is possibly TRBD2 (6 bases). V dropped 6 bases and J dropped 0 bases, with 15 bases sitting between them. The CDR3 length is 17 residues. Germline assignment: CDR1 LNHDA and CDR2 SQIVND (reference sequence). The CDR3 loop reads CASRSRDWISGANVLTF. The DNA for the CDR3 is TGTGCCAGTAGATCCCGGGACTGGATCTCTGGGGCCAACGTCCTGACTTTC.

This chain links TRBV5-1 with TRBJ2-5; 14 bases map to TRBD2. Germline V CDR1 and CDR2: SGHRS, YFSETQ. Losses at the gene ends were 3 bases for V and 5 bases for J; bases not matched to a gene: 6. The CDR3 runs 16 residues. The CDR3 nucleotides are TGCGCCAGCAGCTCCGGGACTAGCGGGAGTGGGGAGACCCAGTACTTC. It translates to CASSSGTSGSGETQYF.

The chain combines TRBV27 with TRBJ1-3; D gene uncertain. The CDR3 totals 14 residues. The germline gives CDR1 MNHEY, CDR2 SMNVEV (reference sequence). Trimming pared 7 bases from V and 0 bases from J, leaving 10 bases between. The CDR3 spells CASTIRPSGNTIYF. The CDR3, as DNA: TGTGCCAGCACGATAAGACCCTCTGGAAACACCATATATTTT.

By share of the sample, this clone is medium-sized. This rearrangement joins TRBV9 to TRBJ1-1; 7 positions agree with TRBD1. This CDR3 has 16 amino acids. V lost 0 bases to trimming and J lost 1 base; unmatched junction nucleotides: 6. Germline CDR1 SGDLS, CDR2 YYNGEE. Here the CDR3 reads CASSVGAGGPNTEAFF. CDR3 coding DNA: TGTGCCAGCAGCGTAGGGGCAGGGGGACCGAACACTGAAGCTTTCTTT.

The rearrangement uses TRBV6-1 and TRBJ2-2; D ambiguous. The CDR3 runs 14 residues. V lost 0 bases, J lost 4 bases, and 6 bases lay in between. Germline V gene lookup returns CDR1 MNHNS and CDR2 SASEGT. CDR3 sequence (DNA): TGTGCCAGCAGTGAAGCGCTGGTCACCGGGGAGCTGTTTTTT. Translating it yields CASSEALVTGELFF.

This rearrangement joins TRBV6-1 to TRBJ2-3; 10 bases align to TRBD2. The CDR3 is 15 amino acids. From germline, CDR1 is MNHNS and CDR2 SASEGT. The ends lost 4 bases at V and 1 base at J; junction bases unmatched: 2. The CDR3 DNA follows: TGTGCCAGCAGTGGGGGACTAGCGCGCACAGATACGCAGTATTTT. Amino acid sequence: CASSGGLARTDTQYF.

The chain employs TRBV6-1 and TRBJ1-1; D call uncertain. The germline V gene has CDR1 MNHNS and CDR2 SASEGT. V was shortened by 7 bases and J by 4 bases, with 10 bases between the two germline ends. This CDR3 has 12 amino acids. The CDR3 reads CASTRLSTEAFF. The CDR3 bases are TGTGCCAGCACTCGCTTGAGCACTGAAGCTTTCTTT.

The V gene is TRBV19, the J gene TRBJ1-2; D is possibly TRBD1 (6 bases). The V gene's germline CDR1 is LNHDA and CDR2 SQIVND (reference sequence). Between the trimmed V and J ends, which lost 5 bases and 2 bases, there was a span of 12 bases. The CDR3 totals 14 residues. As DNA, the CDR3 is TGTGCCAGTAGTTTTCAGGGGCTAAACTATGGCTACACCTTC. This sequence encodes CASSFQGLNYGYTF.

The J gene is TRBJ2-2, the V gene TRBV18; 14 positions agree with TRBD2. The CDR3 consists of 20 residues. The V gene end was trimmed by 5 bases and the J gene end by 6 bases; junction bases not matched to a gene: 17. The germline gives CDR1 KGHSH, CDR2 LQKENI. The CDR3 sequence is CASSSDLTSGTSGRAGELFF. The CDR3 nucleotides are TGTGCCAGCTCATCAGACCTCACGTCGGGGACTAGCGGGAGAGCCGGGGAGCTGTTTTTT.

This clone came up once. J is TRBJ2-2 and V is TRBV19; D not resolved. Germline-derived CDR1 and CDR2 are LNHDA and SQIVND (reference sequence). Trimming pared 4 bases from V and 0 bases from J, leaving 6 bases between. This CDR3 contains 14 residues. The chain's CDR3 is CASSKGANTGELFF. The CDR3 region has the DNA TGTGCCAGTAGTAAAGGCGCGAACACCGGGGAGCTGTTTTTT.

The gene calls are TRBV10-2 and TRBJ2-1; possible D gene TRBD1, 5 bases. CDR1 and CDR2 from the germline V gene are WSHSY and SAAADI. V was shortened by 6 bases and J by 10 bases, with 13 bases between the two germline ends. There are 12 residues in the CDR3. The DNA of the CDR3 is TGCGCCAGCAGCGCAGGGATAAAGGAGCAGTTCTTC. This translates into CASSAGIKEQFF.

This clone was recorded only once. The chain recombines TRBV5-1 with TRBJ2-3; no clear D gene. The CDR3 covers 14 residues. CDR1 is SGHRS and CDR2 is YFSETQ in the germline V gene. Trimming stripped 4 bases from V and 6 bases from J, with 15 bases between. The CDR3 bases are TGCGCCAGCAGCCAATCCGGGCCTCCCGATACGCAGTATTTT. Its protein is CASSQSGPPDTQYF.

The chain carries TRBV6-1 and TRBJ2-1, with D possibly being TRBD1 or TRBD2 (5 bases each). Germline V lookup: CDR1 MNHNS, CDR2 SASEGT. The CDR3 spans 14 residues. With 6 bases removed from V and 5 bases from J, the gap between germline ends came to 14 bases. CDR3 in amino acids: CASRAALGHNEQFF. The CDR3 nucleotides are TGTGCCAGCAGGGCAGCGCTGGGACACAATGAGCAGTTCTTC.

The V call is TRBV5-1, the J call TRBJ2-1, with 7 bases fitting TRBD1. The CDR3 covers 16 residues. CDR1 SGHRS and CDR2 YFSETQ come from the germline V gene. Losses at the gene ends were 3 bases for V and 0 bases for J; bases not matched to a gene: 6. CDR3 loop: CASSSATGSSYNEQFF. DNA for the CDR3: TGCGCCAGCAGCTCGGCGACAGGGAGCTCCTACAATGAGCAGTTCTTC.

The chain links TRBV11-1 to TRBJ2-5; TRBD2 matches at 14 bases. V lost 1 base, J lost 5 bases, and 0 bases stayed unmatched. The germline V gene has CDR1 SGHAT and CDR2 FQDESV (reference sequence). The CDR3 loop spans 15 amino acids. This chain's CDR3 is CASSLGLAGGETQYF. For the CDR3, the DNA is TGTGCCAGCAGCTTAGGACTAGCGGGAGGGGAGACCCAGTACTTC.

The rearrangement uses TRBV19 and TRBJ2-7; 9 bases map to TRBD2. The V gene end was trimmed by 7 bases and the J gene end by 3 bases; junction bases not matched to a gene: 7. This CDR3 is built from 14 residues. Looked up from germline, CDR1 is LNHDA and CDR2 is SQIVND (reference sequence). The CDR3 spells CASKIAGADYEQYF. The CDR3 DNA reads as TGTGCCAGTAAAATAGCGGGAGCCGACTACGAGCAGTACTTC.

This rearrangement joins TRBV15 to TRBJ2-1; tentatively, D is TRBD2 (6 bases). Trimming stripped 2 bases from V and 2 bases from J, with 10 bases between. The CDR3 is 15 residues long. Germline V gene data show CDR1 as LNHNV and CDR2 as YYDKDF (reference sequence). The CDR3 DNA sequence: TGTGCCACCAGCAGATTTCGCGGGACCTACAATGAGCAGTTCTTC. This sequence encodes CATSRFRGTYNEQFF.

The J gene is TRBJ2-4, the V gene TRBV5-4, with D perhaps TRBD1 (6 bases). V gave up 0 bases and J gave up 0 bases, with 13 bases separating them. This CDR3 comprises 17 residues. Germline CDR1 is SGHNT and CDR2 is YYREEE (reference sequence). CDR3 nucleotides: TGTGCCAGCAGCTTGGTTGCAGGGGCACTAGCCAAAAACATTCAGTACTTC. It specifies CASSLVAGALAKNIQYF. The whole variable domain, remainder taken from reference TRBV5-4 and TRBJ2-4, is ETGVTQSPTHLIKTRGQQVTLRCSSQSGHNTVSWYQQALGQGPQFIFQYYREEENGRGNFPPRFSGLQFPNYSSELNVNALELDDSALYLCASSLVAGALAKNIQYFGAGTRLSVL.

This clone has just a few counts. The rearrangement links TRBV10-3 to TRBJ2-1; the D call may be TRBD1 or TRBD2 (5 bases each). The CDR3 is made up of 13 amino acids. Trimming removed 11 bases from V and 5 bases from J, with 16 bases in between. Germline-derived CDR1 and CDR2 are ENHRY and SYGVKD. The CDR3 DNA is TGTGCCTCGAGTGATCGAGGGGACAATGAGCAGTTCTTC. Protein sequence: CASSDRGDNEQFF.

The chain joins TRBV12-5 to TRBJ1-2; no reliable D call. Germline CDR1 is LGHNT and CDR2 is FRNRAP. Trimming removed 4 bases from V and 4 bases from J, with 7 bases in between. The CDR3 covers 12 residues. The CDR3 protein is CASGSQGYGYTF. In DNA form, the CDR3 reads TGTGCTAGTGGTTCGCAAGGCTATGGCTACACCTTC.

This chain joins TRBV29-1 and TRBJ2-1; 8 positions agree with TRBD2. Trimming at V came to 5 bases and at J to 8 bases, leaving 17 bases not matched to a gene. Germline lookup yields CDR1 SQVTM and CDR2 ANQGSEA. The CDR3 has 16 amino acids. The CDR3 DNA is TGCAGCGTTCAGAGTGGGGTGGCTAGCGGGTCGTATGAGCAGTTCTTC. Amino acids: CSVQSGVASGSYEQFF.

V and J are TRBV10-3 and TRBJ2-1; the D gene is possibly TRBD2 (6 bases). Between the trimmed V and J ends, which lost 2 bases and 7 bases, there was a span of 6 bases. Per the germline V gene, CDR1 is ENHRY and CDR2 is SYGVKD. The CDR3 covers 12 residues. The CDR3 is CAISEAGNEQFF. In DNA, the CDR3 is TGTGCCATCAGTGAGGCGGGGAATGAGCAGTTCTTC.

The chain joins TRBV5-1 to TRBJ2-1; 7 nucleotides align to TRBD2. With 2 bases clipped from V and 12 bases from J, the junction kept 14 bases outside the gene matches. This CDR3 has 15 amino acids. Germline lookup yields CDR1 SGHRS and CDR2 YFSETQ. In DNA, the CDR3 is TGCGCCAGCAGCTTTGGGCAGGGAGGGAATTTCGGGCAGTTCTTC. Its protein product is CASSFGQGGNFGQFF.